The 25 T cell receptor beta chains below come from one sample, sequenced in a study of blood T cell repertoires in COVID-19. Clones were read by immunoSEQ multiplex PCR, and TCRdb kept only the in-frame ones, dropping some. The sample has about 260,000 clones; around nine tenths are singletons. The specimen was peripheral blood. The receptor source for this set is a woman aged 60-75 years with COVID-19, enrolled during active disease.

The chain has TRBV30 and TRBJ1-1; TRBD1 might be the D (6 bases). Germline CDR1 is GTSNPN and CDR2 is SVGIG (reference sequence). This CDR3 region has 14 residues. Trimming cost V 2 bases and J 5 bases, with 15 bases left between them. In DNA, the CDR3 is TGTGCCTGGAGTCAAGGGGGGGCTGGAACTGAAGCTTTCTTT. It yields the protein CAWSQGGAGTEAFF.

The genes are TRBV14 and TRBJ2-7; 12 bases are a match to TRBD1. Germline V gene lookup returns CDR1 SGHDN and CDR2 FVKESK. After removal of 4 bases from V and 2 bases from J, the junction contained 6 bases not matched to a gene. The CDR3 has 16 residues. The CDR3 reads CASSRNRDRGPYEQYF. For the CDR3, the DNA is TGTGCCAGCAGCCGCAACCGGGACAGGGGGCCCTACGAGCAGTACTTC.

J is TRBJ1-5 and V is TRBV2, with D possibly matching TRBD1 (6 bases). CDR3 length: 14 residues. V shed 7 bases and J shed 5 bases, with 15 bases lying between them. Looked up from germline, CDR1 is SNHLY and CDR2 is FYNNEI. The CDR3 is CASTLARGDQPQHF. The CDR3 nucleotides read TGTGCCAGCACCCTAGCCAGGGGAGATCAGCCCCAGCATTTT.

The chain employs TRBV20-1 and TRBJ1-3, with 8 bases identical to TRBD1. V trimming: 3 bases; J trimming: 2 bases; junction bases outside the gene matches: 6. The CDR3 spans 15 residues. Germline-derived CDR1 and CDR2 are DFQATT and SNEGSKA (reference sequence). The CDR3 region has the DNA TGCAGTGCTAGTCAACAGGGGGGACCTGGAAACACCATATATTTT. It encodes CSASQQGGPGNTIYF.

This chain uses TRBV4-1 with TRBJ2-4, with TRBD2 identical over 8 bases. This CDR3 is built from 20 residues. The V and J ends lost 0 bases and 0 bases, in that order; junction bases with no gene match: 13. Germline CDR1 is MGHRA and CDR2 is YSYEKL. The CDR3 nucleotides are TGCGCCAGCAGCCAAGAATGGCAAGCGGGAGACAGATTAGCCAAAAACATTCAGTACTTC. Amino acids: CASSQEWQAGDRLAKNIQYF.

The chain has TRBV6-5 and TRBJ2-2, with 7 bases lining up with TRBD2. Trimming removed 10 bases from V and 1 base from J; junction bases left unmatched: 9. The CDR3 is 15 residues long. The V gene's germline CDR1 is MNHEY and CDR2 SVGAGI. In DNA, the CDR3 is TGTGCCACCCCCCGGGCTAGCGGGAACACCGGGGAGCTGTTTTTT. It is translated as CATPRASGNTGELFF.

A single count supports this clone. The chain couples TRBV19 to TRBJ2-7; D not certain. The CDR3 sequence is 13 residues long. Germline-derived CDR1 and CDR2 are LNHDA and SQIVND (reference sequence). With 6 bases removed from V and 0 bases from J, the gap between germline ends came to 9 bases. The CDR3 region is CASSATTSYEQYF. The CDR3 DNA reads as TGTGCCAGTAGCGCGACAACCTCCTACGAGCAGTACTTC.

The CDR3 region has the DNA TGCGCCAGCAGCCCCGGGACTAGCATGAATGAGCAGTTCTTC. It specifies CASSPGTSMNEQFF. The rearrangement links TRBV5-1 to TRBJ2-1, with 9 bases aligning to TRBD2. The CDR3 sequence is 14 residues long. CDR1 is SGHRS, CDR2 YFSETQ, per germline. V was clipped by 4 bases and J by 7 bases; unmatched bases: 6.

CDR3 residues: CAWSTGSDTQYF. The CDR3 DNA sequence: TGTGCCTGGAGTACAGGGTCCGATACGCAGTATTTT. The chain is built from TRBV30 and TRBJ2-3; weak D call: TRBD1 (6 bases). This CDR3 contains 12 residues. In germline, CDR1 is GTSNPN, CDR2 SVGIG (reference sequence). V lost 2 bases, J lost 6 bases, and 9 bases lay in between.

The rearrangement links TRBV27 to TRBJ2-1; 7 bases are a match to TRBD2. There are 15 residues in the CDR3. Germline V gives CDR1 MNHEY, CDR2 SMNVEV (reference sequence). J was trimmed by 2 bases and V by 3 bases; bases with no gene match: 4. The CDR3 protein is CASSFVAGPYNEQFF. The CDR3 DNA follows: TGTGCCAGCAGTTTCGTAGCGGGTCCCTACAATGAGCAGTTCTTC.

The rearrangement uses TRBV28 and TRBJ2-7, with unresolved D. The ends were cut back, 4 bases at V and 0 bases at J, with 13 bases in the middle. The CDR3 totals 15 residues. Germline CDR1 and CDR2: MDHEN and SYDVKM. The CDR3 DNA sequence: TGTGCCAGCAGTTGGGCAGTGTCCTACTCCTACGAGCAGTACTTC. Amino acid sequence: CASSWAVSYSYEQYF.

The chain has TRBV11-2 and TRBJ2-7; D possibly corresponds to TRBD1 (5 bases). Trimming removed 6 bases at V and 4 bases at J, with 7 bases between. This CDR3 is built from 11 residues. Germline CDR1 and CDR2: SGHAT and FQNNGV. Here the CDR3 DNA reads TGTGCCAGCAGAGCAGGGTACGAGCAGTACTTC. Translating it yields CASRAGYEQYF.

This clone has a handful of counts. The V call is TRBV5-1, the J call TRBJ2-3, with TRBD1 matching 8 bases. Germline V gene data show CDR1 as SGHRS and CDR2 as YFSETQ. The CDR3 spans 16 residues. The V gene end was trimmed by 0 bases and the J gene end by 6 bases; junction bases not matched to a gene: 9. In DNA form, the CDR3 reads TGCGCCAGCAGCTTGGCGGGACAGGACTACCTCGATACGCAGTATTTT. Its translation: CASSLAGQDYLDTQYF.

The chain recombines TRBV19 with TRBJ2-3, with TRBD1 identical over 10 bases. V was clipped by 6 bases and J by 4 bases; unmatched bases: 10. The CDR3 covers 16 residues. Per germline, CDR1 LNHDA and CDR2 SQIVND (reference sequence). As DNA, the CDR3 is TGTGCCAGTAGACCCAAGACAGGGGGCGCGTCAGATACGCAGTATTTT. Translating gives CASRPKTGGASDTQYF.

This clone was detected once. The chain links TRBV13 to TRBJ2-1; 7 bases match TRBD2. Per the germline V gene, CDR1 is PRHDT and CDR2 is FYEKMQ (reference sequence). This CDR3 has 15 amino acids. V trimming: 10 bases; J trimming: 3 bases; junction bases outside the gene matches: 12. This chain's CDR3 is CATLRGRARYNEQFF. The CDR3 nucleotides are TGTGCCACCCTTCGCGGGAGAGCCCGCTACAATGAGCAGTTCTTC.

The CDR3 DNA is TGCGCCAGCAGCGAATGGACAGGAGACAATCAGCCCCAGCATTTT. Protein product: CASSEWTGDNQPQHF. The rearrangement joins TRBV5-1 to TRBJ1-5, with TRBD1 matching 7 bases. J was trimmed by 3 bases and V by 4 bases; bases with no gene match: 7. Germline V gene data show CDR1 as SGHRS and CDR2 as YFSETQ. This CDR3 has 15 amino acids.

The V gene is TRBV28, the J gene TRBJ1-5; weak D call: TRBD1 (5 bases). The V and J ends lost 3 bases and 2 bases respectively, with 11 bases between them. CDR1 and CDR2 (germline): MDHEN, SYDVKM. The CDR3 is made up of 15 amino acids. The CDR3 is CASSLGLARNQPQHF. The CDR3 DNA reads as TGTGCCAGCAGTTTGGGGCTGGCGCGCAATCAGCCCCAGCATTTT.

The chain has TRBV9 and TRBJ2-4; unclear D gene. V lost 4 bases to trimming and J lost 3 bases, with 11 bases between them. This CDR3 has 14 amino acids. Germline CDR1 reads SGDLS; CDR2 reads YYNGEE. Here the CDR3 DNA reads TGTGCCAGCAGCTTGTCGGAGAACAAAAACATTCAGTACTTC. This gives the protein CASSLSENKNIQYF.

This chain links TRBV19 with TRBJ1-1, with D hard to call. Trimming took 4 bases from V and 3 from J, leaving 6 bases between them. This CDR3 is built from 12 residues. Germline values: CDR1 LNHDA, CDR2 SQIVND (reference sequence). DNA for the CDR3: TGTGCCAGTAGTACACCAGACACTGAAGCTTTCTTT. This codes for CASSTPDTEAFF.

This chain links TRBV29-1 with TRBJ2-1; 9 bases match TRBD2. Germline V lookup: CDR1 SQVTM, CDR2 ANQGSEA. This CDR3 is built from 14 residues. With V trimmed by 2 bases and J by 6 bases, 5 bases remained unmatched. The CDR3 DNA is TGCAGCGTTGAACCAGCGGGAGGCCCCAATGAGCAGTTCTTC. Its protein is CSVEPAGGPNEQFF.

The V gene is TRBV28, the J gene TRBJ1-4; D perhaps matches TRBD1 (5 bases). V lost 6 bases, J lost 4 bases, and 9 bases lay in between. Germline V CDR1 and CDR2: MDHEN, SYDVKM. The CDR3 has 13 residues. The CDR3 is CASRDSINEKLFF. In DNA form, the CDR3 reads TGTGCCAGCAGAGACAGCATTAATGAAAAACTGTTTTTT.

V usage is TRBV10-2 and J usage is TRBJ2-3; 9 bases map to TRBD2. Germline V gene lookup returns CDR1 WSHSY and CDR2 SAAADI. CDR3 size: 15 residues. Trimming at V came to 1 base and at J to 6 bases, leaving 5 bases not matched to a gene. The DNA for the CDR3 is TGCGCCAGCAGTGAGTTCCTAGCGGGAACGGATACGCAGTATTTT. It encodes CASSEFLAGTDTQYF.

CDR3 DNA sequence: TGCGCCAGCAGCCCCGGGACTCGGGCGTACAATGAGCAGTTCTTC. Protein product: CASSPGTRAYNEQFF. The rearrangement uses TRBV5-1 and TRBJ2-1; possible D gene TRBD2, 6 bases. Germline V gives CDR1 SGHRS, CDR2 YFSETQ. V was clipped by 4 bases and J by 4 bases, with 15 bases between them. CDR3 length equals 15 residues.

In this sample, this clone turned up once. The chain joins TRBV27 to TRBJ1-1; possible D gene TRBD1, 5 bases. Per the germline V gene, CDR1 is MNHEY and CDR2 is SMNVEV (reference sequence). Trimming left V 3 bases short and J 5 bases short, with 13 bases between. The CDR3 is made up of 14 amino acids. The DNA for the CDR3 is TGTGCCAGCAGTTTTTGGGGCAGAGGAACTGAAGCTTTCTTT. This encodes CASSFWGRGTEAFF.

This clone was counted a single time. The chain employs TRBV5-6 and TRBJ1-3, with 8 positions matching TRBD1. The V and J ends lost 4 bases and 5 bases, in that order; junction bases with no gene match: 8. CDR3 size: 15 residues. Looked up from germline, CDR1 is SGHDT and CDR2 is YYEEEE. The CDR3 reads CASSPGQALRNTIYF. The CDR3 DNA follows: TGTGCCAGCAGCCCGGGACAGGCTCTGAGAAACACCATATATTTT.